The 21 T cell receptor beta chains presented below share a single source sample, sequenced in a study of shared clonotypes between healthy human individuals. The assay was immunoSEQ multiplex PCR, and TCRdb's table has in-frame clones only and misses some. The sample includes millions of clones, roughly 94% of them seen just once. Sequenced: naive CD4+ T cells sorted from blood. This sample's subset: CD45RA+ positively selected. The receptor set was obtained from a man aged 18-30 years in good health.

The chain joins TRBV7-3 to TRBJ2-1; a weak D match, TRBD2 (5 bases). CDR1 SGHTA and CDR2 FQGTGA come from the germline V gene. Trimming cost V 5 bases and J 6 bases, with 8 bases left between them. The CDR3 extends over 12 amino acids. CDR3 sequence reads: CASSGGGNEQFF. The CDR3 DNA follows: TGTGCCAGCAGCGGCGGAGGCAATGAGCAGTTCTTC.

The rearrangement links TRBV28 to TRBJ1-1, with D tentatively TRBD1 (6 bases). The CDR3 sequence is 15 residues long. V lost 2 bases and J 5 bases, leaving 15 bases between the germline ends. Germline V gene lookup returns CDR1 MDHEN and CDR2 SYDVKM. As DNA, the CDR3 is TGTGCCAGCAGTTTAAGGGTGGGGACACGGACTGAAGCTTTCTTT. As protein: CASSLRVGTRTEAFF.

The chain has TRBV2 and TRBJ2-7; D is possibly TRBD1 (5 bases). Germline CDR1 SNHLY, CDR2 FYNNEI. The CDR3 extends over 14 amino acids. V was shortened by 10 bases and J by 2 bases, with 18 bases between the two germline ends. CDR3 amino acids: CATRTPQNTYEQYF. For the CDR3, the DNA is TGTGCCACCCGGACACCCCAGAACACCTACGAGCAGTACTTC.

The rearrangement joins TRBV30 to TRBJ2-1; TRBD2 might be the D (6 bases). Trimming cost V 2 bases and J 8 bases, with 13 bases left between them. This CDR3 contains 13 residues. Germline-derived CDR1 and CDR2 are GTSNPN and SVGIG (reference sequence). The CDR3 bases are TGTGCCTGGAGTACGGGAGTTAGTTATGAGCAGTTCTTC. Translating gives CAWSTGVSYEQFF.

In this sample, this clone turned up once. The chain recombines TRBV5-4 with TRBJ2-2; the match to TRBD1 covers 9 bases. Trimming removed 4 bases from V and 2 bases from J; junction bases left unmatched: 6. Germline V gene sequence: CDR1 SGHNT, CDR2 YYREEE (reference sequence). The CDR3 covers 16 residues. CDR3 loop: CASSGRTGVNTGELFF. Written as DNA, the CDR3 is TGTGCCAGCAGCGGGCGGACAGGGGTAAACACCGGGGAGCTGTTTTTT.

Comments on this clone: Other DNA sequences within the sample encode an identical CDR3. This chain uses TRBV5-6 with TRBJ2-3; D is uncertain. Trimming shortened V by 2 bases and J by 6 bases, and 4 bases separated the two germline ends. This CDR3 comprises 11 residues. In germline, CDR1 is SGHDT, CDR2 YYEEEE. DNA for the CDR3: TGTGCCAGCAGCTTACTGGATACGCAGTATTTT. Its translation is CASSLLDTQYF.

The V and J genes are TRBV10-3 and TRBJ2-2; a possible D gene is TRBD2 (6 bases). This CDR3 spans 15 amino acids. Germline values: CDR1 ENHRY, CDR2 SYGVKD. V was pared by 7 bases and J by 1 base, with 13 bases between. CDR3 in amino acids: CAITREGGNTGELFF. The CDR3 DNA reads TGTGCCATCACCCGAGAGGGAGGGAACACCGGGGAGCTGTTTTTT.

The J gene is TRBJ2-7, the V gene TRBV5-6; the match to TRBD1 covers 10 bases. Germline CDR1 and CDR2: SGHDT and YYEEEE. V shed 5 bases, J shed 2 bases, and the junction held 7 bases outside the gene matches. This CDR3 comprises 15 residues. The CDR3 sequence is CASSRAGTGAYEQYF. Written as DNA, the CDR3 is TGTGCCAGCAGTAGGGCAGGGACAGGGGCCTACGAGCAGTACTTC.

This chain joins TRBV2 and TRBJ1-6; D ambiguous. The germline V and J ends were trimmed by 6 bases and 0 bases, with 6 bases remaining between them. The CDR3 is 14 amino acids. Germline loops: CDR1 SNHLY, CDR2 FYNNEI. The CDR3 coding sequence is TGTGCCAGCAGGGGCCCCTCCTATAATTCACCCCTCCACTTT. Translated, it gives CASRGPSYNSPLHF.

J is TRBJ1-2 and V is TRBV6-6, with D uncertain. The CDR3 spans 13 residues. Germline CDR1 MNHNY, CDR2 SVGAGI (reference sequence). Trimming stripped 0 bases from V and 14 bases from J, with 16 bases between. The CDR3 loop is CASSYSISDGPTF. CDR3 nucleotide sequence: TGTGCCAGCAGTTACTCGATTTCGGACGGCCCAACCTTC.

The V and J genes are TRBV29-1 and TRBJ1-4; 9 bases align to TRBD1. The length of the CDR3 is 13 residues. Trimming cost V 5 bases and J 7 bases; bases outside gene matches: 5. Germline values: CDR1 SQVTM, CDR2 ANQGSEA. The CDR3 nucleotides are TGCAGCGTTCAACAGGGGGCAGGTGAAAAACTGTTTTTT. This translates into CSVQQGAGEKLFF.

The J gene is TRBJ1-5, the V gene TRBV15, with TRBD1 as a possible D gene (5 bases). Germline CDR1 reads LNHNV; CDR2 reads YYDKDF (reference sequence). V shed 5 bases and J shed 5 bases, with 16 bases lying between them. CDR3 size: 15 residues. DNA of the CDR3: TGTGCCACCAGCCTAGAGGCAGGGTCGTATCAGCCCCAGCATTTT. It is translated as CATSLEAGSYQPQHF.

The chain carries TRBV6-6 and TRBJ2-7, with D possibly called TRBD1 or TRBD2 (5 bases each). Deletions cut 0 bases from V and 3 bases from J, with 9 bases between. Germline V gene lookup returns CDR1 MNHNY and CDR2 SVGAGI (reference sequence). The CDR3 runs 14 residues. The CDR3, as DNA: TGTGCCAGCAGTTACTCGGGGGAAGGCTACGAGCAGTACTTC. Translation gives CASSYSGEGYEQYF.

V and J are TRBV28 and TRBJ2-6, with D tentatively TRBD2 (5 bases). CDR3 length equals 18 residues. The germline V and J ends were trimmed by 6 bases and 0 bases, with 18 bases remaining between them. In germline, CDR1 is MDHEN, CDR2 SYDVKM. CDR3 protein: CASRGMEAASSGANVLTF. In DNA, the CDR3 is TGTGCCAGCAGGGGGATGGAGGCAGCAAGCTCTGGGGCCAACGTCCTGACTTTC.

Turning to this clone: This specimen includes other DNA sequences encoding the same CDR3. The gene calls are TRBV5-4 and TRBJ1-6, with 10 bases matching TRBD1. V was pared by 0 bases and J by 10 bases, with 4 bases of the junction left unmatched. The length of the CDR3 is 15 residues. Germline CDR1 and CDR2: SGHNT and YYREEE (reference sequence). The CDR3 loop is CASSLAGQGNSPLHF. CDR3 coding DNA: TGTGCCAGCAGCTTGGCGGGACAGGGGAACTCACCCCTCCACTTT.

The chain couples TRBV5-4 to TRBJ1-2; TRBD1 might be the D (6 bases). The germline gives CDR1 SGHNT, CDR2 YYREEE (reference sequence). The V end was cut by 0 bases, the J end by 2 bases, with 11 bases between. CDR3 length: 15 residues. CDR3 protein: CASSLDPGENYGYTF. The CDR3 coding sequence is TGTGCCAGCAGCTTGGATCCAGGGGAGAACTATGGCTACACCTTC.

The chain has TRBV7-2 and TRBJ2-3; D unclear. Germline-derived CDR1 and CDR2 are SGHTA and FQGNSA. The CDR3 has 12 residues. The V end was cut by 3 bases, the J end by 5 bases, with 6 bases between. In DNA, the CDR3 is TGTGCCAGCAGCTTTTTACGAGATACGCAGTATTTT. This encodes CASSFLRDTQYF.

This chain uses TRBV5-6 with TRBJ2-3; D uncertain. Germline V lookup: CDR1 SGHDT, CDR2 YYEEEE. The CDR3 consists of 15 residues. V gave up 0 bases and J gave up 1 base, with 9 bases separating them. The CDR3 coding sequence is TGTGCCAGCAGCTTGGGGCCGACGGGCACAGATACGCAGTATTTT. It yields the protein CASSLGPTGTDTQYF.

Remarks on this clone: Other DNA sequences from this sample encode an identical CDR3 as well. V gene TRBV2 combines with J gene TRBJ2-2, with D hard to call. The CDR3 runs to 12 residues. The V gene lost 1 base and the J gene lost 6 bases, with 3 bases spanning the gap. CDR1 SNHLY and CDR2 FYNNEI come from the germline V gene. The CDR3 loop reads CASSEDAGELFF. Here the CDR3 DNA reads TGTGCCAGCAGTGAAGATGCCGGGGAGCTGTTTTTT.

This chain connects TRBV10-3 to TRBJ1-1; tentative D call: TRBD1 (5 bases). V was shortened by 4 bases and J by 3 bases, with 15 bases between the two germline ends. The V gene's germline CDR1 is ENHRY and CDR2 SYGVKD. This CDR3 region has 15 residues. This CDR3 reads CAISGGTQRDTEAFF. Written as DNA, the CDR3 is TGTGCCATCAGTGGTGGGACCCAACGGGACACTGAAGCTTTCTTT.

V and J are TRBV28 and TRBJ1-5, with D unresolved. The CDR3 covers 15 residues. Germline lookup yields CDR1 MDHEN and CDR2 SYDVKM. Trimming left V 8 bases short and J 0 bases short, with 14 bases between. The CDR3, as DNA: TGTGCCAGCTGGCCCCCGACAAATAGCAATCAGCCCCAGCATTTT. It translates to CASWPPTNSNQPQHF. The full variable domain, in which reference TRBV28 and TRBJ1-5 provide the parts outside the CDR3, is DVKVTQSSRYLVKRTGEKVFLECVQDMDHENMFWYRQDPGLGLRLIYFSYDVKMKEKGDIPEGYSVSREKKERFSLILESASTNQTSMYLCASWPPTNSNQPQHFGDGTRLSIL.